The clone carrying this T cell receptor (beta chain) was picked up a small number of times. Antigen unknown. The sample comes from a study of shared clonotypes between healthy human individuals. Overall study context: CD4 naive and CD4 memory each took three plates per donor, while CD8 naive took two and CD8 memory one.

In replicate PCRs of sorted subsets, around 0.2 ug DNA, approximately 28,000 T cell genomes, was used. Only in-frame clones appear in the TCRdb table, and some are missing; sequencing was by immunoSEQ multiplex PCR. There are over 700,000 clones in the sample; roughly 72% occur only once, and more than 1.5% lies in the top ten. This CDR3 region has 13 residues. V was trimmed by 2 bases and J by 5 bases, leaving 12 bases between them. Germline V gene lookup returns CDR1 GTSNPN and CDR2 SVGIG (reference sequence). General study findings and limits: Shared across four donors were roughly 5.3% of the naive CD4 clonotypes. Large sequencing depth failed to make sorted-subset sequencing complete, rarefaction showed.

V is TRBV30 and J is TRBJ2-5; no definite D call. This receptor was taken from a woman between 25 and 40 years old in good health. Source material: memory CD4+ T cells sorted from blood. Noted subset: CD45RA-negative fraction. The CDR3 nucleotides are TGTGCCTGGAGTATTTCCCATTTGGAGACCCAGTACTTC. Translating it yields CAWSISHLETQYF.